The sequence of this T cell receptor beta chain was determined in a study of blood T cell repertoires in COVID-19. Study information: Acute and convalescent COVID-19 samples came from the United States, Italy and Spain. Sources were T cells, B-cell-depleted T cells, or PBMCs; the material itself was cDNA or gDNA.

The V and J ends lost 1 base and 0 bases, in that order; junction bases with no gene match: 5. The CDR3 extends over 17 amino acids. Germline V gene lookup returns CDR1 LGHDT and CDR2 YNNKEL (reference sequence). TCRdb's copy holds only in-frame clones and misses some; the assay was immunoSEQ multiplex PCR. The data contain about 160,000 clones, over 70% of them singletons. Individuals aged about 18 to 89 years were recruited from roughly 22 US areas. Cohort placement rested on clinical history that participants reported themselves. Sequencing was carried out using PBMCs or T cells enriched from blood (not recorded which). The sequence was collected from a woman aged 60-75 years who had recovered from COVID-19. The rearrangement joins TRBV3-1 (or the pseudogene TRBV3-2) to TRBJ1-1; 10 bases agree with TRBD1. The CDR3, as DNA: TGTGCCAGCAGCCAAGGGACAGGGGGACTGATGAACACTGAAGCTTTCTTT. Protein: CASSQGTGGLMNTEAFF.